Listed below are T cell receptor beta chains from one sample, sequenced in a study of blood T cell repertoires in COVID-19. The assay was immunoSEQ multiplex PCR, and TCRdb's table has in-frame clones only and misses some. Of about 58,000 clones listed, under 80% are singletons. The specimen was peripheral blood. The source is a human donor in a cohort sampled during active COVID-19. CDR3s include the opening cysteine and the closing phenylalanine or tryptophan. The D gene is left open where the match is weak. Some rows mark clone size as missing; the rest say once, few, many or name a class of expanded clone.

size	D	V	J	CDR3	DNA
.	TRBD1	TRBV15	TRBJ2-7	CATSAPGTGKNEQYF	TGTGCCACCAGCGCCCCCGGGACAGGGAAGAACGAGCAGTACTTC
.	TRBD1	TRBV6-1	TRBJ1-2	CASSEPGQVRVGYTF	TGTGCCAGCAGTGAACCCGGACAGGTGAGAGTTGGCTACACCTTC
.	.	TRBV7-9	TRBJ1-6	CASSSHLGGIYNSPLHF	TGTGCCAGCAGCTCCCACCTGGGGGGAATATATAATTCACCCCTCCACTTT
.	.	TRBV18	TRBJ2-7	CASSQDLSPYEQYF	TGTGCCAGCTCTCAGGACTTGTCCCCCTACGAGCAGTACTTC
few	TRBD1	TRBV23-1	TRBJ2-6	CAGRGQGISGANVLTF	TGCGCCGGGAGGGGACAGGGAATCTCTGGGGCCAACGTCCTGACTTTC
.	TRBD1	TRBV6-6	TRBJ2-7	CASSLDRVGYEQYF	TGTGCCAGCAGCCTGGACAGGGTAGGTTACGAGCAGTACTTC
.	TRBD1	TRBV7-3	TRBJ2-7	CASSLTRTGRYEQYF	TGTGCCAGCAGCTTAACTCGGACAGGGAGGTACGAGCAGTACTTC
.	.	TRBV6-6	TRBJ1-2	CASSYQGGGYTF	TGTGCCAGCAGTTACCAGGGAGGAGGCTACACCTTC
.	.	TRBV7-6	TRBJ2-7	CASSLLAELNYEQYF	TGTGCCAGCAGCTTATTGGCTGAATTAAACTACGAGCAGTACTTC
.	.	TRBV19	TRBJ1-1	CASSTHETGTTEAFF	TGTGCCAGTAGTACCCATGAAACAGGGACCACTGAAGCTTTCTTT
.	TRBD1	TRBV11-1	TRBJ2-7	CASSLAGRQGSHEQYF	TGTGCCAGCAGCTTAGCGGGAAGACAGGGAAGCCACGAGCAGTACTTC
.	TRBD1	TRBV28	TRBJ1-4	CASSSDRGTEKLFF	TGTGCCAGCAGTTCGGACAGGGGGACGGAAAAACTGTTTTTT
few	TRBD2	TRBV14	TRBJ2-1	CASSQEVFSGDYNEQFF	TGTGCCAGCAGCCAAGAGGTTTTCAGCGGGGATTACAATGAGCAGTTCTTC
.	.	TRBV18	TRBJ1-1	CASSTGSGSEAFF	TGTGCCAGCTCAACGGGATCTGGAAGCGAAGCTTTCTTT
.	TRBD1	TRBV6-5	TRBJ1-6	CASSYTGQGSPLHF	TGTGCCAGCAGTTACACCGGACAGGGGTCCCCCCTCCACTTT
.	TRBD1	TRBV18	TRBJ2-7	CASSPADRASYEQYF	TGTGCCAGCTCACCTGCGGACAGGGCGTCCTACGAGCAGTACTTC